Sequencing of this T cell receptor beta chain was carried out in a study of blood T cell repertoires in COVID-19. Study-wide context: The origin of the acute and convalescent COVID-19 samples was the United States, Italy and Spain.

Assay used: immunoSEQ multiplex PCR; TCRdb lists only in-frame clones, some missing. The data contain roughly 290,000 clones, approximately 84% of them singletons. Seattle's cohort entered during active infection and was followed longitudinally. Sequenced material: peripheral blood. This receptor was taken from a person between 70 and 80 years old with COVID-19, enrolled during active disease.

This CDR3 reads CASSLNPAGAYYEQYF. The DNA for the CDR3 is TGTGCCAGCAGTCTAAACCCAGCGGGAGCCTACTACGAGCAGTACTTC. The gene calls are TRBV27 and TRBJ2-7; 8 bases are a match to TRBD2. Germline CDR1 MNHEY, CDR2 SMNVEV (reference sequence). The trim removed 5 bases at V and 3 bases at J, leaving 12 bases unmatched. The CDR3 consists of 16 residues.